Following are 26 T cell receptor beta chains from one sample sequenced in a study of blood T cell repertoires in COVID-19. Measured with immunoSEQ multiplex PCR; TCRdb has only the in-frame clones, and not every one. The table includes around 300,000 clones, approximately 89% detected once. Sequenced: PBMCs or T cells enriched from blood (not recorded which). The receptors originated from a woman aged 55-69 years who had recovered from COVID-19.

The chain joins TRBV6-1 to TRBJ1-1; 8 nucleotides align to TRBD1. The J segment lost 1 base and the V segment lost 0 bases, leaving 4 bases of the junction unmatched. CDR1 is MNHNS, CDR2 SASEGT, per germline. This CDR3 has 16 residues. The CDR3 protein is CASSEAPGTGNTEAFF. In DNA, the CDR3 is TGTGCCAGCAGTGAAGCCCCGGGGACAGGGAACACTGAAGCTTTCTTT.

The CDR3 nucleotides read TGTGCCAGCACCCAGGGGTCTAAAGAGACCCAGTACTTC. Translating gives CASTQGSKETQYF. The gene calls are TRBV12-3 or TRBV12-4 and TRBJ2-5; the D gene is possibly TRBD1 (6 bases). Deletions cut 7 bases from V and 3 bases from J, with 12 bases between. The CDR3 spans 13 residues.

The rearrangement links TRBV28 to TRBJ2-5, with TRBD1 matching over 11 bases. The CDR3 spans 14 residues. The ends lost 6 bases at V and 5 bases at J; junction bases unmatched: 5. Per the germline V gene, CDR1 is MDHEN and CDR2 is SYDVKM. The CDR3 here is CASRSGQGGETQYF. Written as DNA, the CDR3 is TGTGCCAGCAGATCGGGACAGGGGGGCGAGACCCAGTACTTC.

The CDR3 DNA reads as TGTGCCAGCAGTTTAGCTAGCGGGAGTTCAGATACGCAGTATTTT. It encodes CASSLASGSSDTQYF. J is TRBJ2-3 and V is TRBV27, with 10 bases identical to TRBD2. Germline V CDR1 and CDR2: MNHEY, SMNVEV (reference sequence). V was pared by 2 bases and J by 4 bases, with 3 bases of the junction left unmatched. The CDR3 is 15 residues long.

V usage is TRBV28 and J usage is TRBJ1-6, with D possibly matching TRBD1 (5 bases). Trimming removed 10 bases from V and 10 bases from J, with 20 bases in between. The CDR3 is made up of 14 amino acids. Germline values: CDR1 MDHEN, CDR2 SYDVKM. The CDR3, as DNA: TGTGCCACTGGCCCAAAGGGGCCGTTATCACCCCTCCACTTT. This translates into CATGPKGPLSPLHF.

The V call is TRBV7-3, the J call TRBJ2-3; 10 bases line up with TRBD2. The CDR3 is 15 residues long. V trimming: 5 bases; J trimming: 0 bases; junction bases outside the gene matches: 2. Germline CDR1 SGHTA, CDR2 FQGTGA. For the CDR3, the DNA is TGTGCCAGCAGCCATAGCGGGGGGAGCACAGATACGCAGTATTTT. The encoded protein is CASSHSGGSTDTQYF.

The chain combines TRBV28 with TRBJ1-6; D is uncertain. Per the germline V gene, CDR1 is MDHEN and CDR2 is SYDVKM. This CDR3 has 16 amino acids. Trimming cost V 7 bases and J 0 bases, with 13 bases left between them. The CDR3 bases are TGTGCCAGCACTCCTCGAGGATCCTCCTATAATTCACCCCTCCACTTT. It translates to CASTPRGSSYNSPLHF.

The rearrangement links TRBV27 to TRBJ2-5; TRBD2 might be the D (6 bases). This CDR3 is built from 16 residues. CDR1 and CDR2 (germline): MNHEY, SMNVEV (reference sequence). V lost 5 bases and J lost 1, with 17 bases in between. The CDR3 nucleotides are TGTGCCAGCAGTAATACCGGAGGGACGATCCAAGAGACCCAGTACTTC. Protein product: CASSNTGGTIQETQYF.

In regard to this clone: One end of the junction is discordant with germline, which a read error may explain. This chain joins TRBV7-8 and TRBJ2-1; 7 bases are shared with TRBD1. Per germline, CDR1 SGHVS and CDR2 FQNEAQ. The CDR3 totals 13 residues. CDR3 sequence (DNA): TGTGCCAGCAACTTACAGGGGTTCGATGAGCAGTTCTTC. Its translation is CASNLQGFDEQFF.

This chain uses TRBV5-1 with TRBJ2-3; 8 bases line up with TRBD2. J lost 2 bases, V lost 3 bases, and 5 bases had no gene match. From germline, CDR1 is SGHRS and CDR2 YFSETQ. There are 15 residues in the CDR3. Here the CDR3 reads CASSSVAGPTDTQYF. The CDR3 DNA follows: TGCGCCAGCAGCTCCGTAGCGGGGCCCACAGATACGCAGTATTTT.

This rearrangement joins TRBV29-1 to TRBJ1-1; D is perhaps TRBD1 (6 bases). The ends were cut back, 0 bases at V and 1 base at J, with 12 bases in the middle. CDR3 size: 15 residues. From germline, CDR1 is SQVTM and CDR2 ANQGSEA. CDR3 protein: CSVEDPGGPNTEAFF. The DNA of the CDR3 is TGCAGCGTTGAAGATCCGGGGGGGCCGAACACTGAAGCTTTCTTT.

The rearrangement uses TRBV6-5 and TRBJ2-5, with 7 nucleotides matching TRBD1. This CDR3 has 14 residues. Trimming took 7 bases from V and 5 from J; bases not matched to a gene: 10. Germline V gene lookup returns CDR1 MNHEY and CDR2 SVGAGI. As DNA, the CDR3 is TGTGCCAGCACTACAGGGGTTTGGGAGGAGACCCAGTACTTC. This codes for CASTTGVWEETQYF.

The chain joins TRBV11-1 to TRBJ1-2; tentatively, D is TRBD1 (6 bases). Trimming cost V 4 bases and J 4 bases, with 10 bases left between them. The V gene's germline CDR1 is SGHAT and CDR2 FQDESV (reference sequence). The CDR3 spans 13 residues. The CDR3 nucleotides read TGTGCCAGCAGCTCGGGACATCTCTATGGCTACACCTTC. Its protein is CASSSGHLYGYTF.

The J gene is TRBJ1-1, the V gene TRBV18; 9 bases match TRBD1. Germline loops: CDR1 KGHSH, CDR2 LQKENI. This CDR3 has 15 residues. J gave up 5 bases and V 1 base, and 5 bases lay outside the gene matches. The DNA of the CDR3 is TGTGCCAGCTCACCACGGACAGGGGAGAGGACTGAAGCTTTCTTT. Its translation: CASSPRTGERTEAFF.

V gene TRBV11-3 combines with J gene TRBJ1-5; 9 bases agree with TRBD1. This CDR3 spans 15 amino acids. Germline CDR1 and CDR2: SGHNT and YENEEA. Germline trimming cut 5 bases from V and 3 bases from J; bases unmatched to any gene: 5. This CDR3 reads CASSENRGPNQPQHF. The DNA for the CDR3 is TGTGCCAGCAGCGAGAACAGGGGGCCCAATCAGCCCCAGCATTTT.

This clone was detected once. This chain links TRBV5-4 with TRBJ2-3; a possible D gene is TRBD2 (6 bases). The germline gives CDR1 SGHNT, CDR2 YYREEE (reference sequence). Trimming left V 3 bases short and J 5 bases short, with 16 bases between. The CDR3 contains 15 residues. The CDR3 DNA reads TGTGCCAGCAGCTCCGGCGGGCTGGGGGGAGATACGCAGTATTTT. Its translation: CASSSGGLGGDTQYF. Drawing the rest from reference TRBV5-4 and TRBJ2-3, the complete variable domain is ETGVTQSPTHLIKTRGQQVTLRCSSQSGHNTVSWYQQALGQGPQFIFQYYREEENGRGNFPPRFSGLQFPNYSSELNVNALELDDSALYLCASSSGGLGGDTQYFGPGTRLTVL.

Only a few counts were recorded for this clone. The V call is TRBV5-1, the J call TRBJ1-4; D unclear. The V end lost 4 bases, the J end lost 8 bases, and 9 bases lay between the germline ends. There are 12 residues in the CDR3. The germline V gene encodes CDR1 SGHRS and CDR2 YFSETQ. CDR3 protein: CASSTTGEKLFF. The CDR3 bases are TGCGCCAGCAGCACGACGGGGGAAAAACTGTTTTTT.

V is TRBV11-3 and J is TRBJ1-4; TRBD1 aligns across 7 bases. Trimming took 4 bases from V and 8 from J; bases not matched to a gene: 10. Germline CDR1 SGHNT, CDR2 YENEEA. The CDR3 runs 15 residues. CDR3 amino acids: CASSSGQIWREKLFF. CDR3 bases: TGTGCCAGCAGCTCGGGACAGATTTGGAGGGAAAAACTGTTTTTT.

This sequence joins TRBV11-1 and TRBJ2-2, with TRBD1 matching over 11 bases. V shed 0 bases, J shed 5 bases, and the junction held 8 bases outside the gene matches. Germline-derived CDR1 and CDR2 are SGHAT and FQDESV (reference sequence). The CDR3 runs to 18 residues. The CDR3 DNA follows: TGTGCCAGCAGCTTAGCGCTTGGGACAGGGGGTAGAACCGGGGAGCTGTTTTTT. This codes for CASSLALGTGGRTGELFF.

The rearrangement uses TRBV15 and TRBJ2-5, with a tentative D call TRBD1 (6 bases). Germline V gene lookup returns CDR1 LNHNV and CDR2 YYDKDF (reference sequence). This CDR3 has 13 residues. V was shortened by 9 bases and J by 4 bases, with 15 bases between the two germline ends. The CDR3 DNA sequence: TGTGCCACGTTACAGGGTTTTGGAGAGACCCAGTACTTC. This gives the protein CATLQGFGETQYF.

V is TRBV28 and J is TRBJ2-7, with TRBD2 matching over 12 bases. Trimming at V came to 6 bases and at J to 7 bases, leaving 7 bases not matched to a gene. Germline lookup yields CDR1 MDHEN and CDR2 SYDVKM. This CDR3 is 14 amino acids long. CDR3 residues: CASSLTSGSGEQYF. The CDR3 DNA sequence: TGTGCCAGCAGCCTGACTAGCGGGAGTGGGGAGCAGTACTTC.

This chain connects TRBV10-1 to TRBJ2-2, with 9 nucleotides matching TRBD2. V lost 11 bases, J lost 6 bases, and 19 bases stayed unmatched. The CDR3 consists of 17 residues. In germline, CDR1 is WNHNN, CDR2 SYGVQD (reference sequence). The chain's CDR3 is CARRALRGGGAAGELFF. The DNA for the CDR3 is TGCGCCCGCCGTGCCCTGCGGGGCGGGGGGGCGGCCGGGGAGCTGTTTTTT.

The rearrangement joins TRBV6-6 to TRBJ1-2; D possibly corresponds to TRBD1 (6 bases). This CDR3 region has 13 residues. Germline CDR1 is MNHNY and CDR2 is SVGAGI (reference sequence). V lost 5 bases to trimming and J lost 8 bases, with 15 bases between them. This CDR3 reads CASSRDTLNGYTF. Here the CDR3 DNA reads TGTGCCAGCAGTCGGGACACCCTGAACGGCTACACCTTC.

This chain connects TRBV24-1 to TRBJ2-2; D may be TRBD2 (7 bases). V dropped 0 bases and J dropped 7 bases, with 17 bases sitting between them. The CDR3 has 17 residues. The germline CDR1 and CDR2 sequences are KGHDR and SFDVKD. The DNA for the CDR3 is TGTGCCACCAGTGATTTGGTGGGGCGGGGGCATGACGGGGAGCTGTTTTTT. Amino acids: CATSDLVGRGHDGELFF.

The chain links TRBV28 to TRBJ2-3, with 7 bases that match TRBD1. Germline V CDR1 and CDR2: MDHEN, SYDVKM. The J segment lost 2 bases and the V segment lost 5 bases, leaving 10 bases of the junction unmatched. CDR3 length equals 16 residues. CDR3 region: CASSRSGQMYTDTQYF. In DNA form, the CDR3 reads TGTGCCAGCAGTAGGTCGGGACAGATGTACACAGATACGCAGTATTTT.

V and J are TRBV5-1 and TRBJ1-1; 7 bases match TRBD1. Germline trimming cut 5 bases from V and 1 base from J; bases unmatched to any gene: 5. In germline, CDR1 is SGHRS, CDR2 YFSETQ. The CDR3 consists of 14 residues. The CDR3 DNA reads TGCGCCAGCAGAATGGGGACAGCGAACACTGAAGCTTTCTTT. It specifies CASRMGTANTEAFF.